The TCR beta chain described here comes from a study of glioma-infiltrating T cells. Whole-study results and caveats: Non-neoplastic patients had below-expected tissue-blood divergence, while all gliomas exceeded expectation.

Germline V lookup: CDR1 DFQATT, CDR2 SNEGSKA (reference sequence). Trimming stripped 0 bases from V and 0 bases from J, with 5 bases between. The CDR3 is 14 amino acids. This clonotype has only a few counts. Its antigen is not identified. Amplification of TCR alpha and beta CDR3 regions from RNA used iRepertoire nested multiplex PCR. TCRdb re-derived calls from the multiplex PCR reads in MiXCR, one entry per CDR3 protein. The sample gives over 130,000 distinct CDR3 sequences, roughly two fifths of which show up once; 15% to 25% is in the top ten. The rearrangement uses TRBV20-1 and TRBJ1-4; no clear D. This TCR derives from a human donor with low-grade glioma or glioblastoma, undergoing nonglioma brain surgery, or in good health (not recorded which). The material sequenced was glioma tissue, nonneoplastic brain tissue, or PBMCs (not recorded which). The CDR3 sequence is CSAREMTTNEKLFF. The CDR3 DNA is TGCAGTGCTAGAGAAATGACAACTAATGAAAAACTGTTTTTT.